This T cell receptor beta chain comes out of a study of blood T cell repertoires in COVID-19. Study as a whole: COVID-19 samples collected from the United States, Italy and Spain covered acute and convalescent phases.

This clone was seen more than once but under ten times. Profiling relied on immunoSEQ multiplex PCR, and the TCRdb table lists in-frame clones only, not all of them. The sample has tens of thousands of clones, 89% seen once. The length of the CDR3 is 15 residues. Trimming removed 6 bases from V and 1 base from J, with 15 bases in between. Looked up from germline, CDR1 is KGHSH and CDR2 is LQKENI. The J gene is TRBJ1-1, the V gene TRBV18; possibly TRBD1 for D (5 bases). This TCR was recovered from a woman aged 45-59 years with active COVID-19. The sequencing sample was made of peripheral blood. This chain's CDR3 is CASSLTEGRNTEAFF. The CDR3 region has the DNA TGTGCCAGCTCCCTAACGGAGGGGCGGAACACTGAAGCTTTCTTT.